The 15 T cell receptor beta chains below come from one sample, sequenced in a study of early T cells in non-severe SARS-CoV-2 infection. One entry per CDR3 protein results from TCRdb running MiXCR on the 5' RACE reads. The sample contains 77,000 or so distinct CDR3 sequences, roughly 15% of which appear only once. The sequencing here drew on whole blood, taken at baseline. The receptor set was obtained from an adult who was a healthcare worker with PCR-confirmed SARS-CoV-2 infection or an uninfected control (not recorded which).

The rearrangement uses TRBV10-2 and TRBJ1-2; D perhaps matches TRBD1 (5 bases). The germline gives CDR1 WSHSY, CDR2 SAAADI. The CDR3 totals 13 residues. V shed 1 base and J shed 4 bases, with 7 bases lying between them. CDR3 residues: CASSEYRSYGYTF. CDR3 sequence (DNA): TGCGCCAGCAGTGAGTACAGGTCCTATGGCTACACCTTC.

This clonotype was counted a few times. The chain employs TRBV27 and TRBJ2-7, with 10 bases matching TRBD2. The CDR3 runs to 15 residues. V was pared by 5 bases and J by 2 bases, with 6 bases of the junction left unmatched. Germline lookup yields CDR1 MNHEY and CDR2 SMNVEV (reference sequence). CDR3 in DNA: TGTGCCAGCAGTGTGACTAGCGGGTTAACCTACGAGCAGTACTTC. Translation gives CASSVTSGLTYEQYF.

This clonotype was observed a handful of times. The chain is built from TRBV2 and TRBJ1-3; tentatively, D is TRBD1 (5 bases). Germline CDR1 reads SNHLY; CDR2 reads FYNNEI. Trimming shortened V by 3 bases and J by 10 bases, and 16 bases separated the two germline ends. The CDR3 is 14 amino acids. CDR3 residues: CASSEIRGRRTIYF. CDR3 sequence (DNA): TGTGCCAGCAGTGAGATAAGGGGAAGGCGGACCATATATTTT.

The V gene is TRBV28, the J gene TRBJ2-7, with TRBD2 matching 8 bases. CDR3 size: 15 residues. V lost 3 bases, J lost 7 bases, and 11 bases stayed unmatched. CDR1 MDHEN and CDR2 SYDVKM come from the germline V gene. CDR3 loop: CASSFSGDVGGEQYF. DNA of the CDR3: TGTGCCAGCAGTTTTAGCGGGGACGTCGGAGGGGAGCAGTACTTC.

This clonotype was found a few times. This chain connects TRBV5-1 to TRBJ2-7, with 8 bases lining up with TRBD1. Germline V lookup: CDR1 SGHRS, CDR2 YFSETQ. J gave up 4 bases and V 0 bases, and 6 bases lay outside the gene matches. CDR3 length equals 15 residues. CDR3: CASSLAQGEAYEQYF. As DNA, the CDR3 is TGCGCCAGCAGCTTGGCACAGGGGGAAGCGTACGAGCAGTACTTC.

Concerning this clonotype: Just one base apart from a much larger clone, this may be a read error. The chain carries TRBV20-1 and TRBJ2-7; 10 bases are shared with TRBD2. Germline V gives CDR1 DFQATT, CDR2 SNEGSKA (reference sequence). The CDR3 covers 12 residues. CDR3 region: CSGTSESYEQYF. The CDR3 DNA follows: TGCAGCGGGACTAGCGAGTCCTACGAGCAGTACTTC.

This clonotype was seen repeatedly, ten times or more. CDR3 nucleotide sequence: TGTGCCAGCAGTTTTACAGGGGGCACTGAAGCTTTCTTT. The encoded protein is CASSFTGGTEAFF. V and J are TRBV12-3 or TRBV12-4 and TRBJ1-1; 8 bases line up with TRBD1. Trimming at V came to 3 bases and at J to 4 bases, leaving 1 base not matched to a gene. The CDR3 loop spans 13 amino acids.

This clonotype was picked up many times. The chain is built from TRBV7-9 and TRBJ1-1, with D perhaps TRBD1 (6 bases). CDR3 length equals 14 residues. Trimming took 4 bases from V and 0 from J, leaving 9 bases between them. The germline V gene encodes CDR1 SEHNR and CDR2 FQNEAQ (reference sequence). The CDR3 DNA follows: TGTGCCAGCAGCTGGCAGGGGCTGAACACTGAAGCTTTCTTT. Translated, it gives CASSWQGLNTEAFF.

This clonotype showed up many times. V and J are TRBV11-2 and TRBJ2-3; D perhaps matches TRBD1 (6 bases). V lost 3 bases and J 6 bases, leaving 22 bases between the germline ends. CDR1 SGHAT and CDR2 FQNNGV come from the germline V gene. The CDR3 totals 17 residues. In DNA form, the CDR3 reads TGTGCCAGCAGCTTGGTTAGGGGTCGACACCAGGGGGATACGCAGTATTTT. This sequence encodes CASSLVRGRHQGDTQYF.

This clonotype has just a few counts. The chain couples TRBV20-1 to TRBJ2-2; D ambiguous. Germline V gene lookup returns CDR1 DFQATT and CDR2 SNEGSKA (reference sequence). V lost 0 bases and J 8 bases, leaving 10 bases between the germline ends. The CDR3 has 13 amino acids. Here the CDR3 DNA reads TGCAGTGCTAGAGAGAACCCCGAGGGGGAGCTGTTTTTT. It encodes CSARENPEGELFF.

The DNA for the CDR3 is TGTGCCAGCAGCCCGCCCTTTAACTATGGCTACACCTTC. Its protein product is CASSPPFNYGYTF. The V gene is TRBV3-1, the J gene TRBJ1-2; D is uncertain. Between the trimmed V and J ends, which lost 4 bases and 1 base, there was a span of 7 bases. Germline CDR1 is LGHDT and CDR2 is YNNKEL (reference sequence). The CDR3 spans 13 residues.

This clonotype was observed a few times. The CDR3: CASSPPGRTNYGYTF. The DNA for the CDR3 is TGTGCCAGCTCACCACCCGGCAGGACTAACTATGGCTACACCTTC. The gene calls are TRBV18 and TRBJ1-2; D remains unclear. Per the germline V gene, CDR1 is KGHSH and CDR2 is LQKENI. Trimming stripped 0 bases from V and 0 bases from J, with 8 bases between. There are 15 residues in the CDR3.

This clonotype was counted many times. The chain recombines TRBV13 with TRBJ1-1; D ambiguous. The V and J ends lost 5 bases and 1 base respectively, with 5 bases between them. The CDR3 contains 12 residues. The germline CDR1 and CDR2 sequences are PRHDT and FYEKMQ (reference sequence). CDR3 loop: CASSPQNTEAFF. Written as DNA, the CDR3 is TGTGCCAGCAGCCCACAGAACACTGAAGCTTTCTTT.

This clonotype was detected a few times. V and J are TRBV27 and TRBJ1-5; D perhaps matches TRBD1 (5 bases). Looked up from germline, CDR1 is MNHEY and CDR2 is SMNVEV (reference sequence). Trimming removed 9 bases from V and 5 bases from J, with 11 bases in between. The CDR3 is made up of 12 amino acids. CDR3 nucleotide sequence: TGTGCCAGTCGGCAGGGAGATCAGCCCCAGCATTTT. Protein product: CASRQGDQPQHF.

V usage is TRBV5-5 and J usage is TRBJ2-7, with TRBD2 matching 9 bases. The trim removed 2 bases at V and 3 bases at J, leaving 9 bases unmatched. The V gene's germline CDR1 is SGHKS and CDR2 YYEKEE (reference sequence). The CDR3 has 16 amino acids. The CDR3 DNA reads TGTGCCAGCAGCTTACTATTAGCGGGAGCGGTCTACGAGCAGTACTTC. It yields the protein CASSLLLAGAVYEQYF. The variable domain in full, completed from reference TRBV5-5 and TRBJ2-7, reads DAGVTQSPTHLIKTRGQQVTLRCSPISGHKSVSWYQQVLGQGPQFIFQYYEKEERGRGNFPDRFSARQFPNYSSELNVNALLLGDSALYLCASSLLLAGAVYEQYFGPGTRLTVT.